This passage covers 12 T cell receptor beta chains from one sample sequenced in a study of CD8 T cells in Susac syndrome. The RNA, roughly 0.45 to 1 ug, was put through reverse transcription using random hexamers. From the immunoSEQ multiplex PCR reads, TCRdb called clonotypes with MiXCR, one entry per CDR3 protein. The table has more than 65,000 distinct CDR3 sequences, 95% seen once. What was sequenced was CD8+ T cells from PBMCs. All receptors derive from a human donor in good health.

This sequence joins TRBV6-5 and TRBJ1-1; TRBD1 might be the D (6 bases). V was clipped by 7 bases and J by 1 base, with 13 bases between them. The CDR3 consists of 14 residues. CDR1 and CDR2 from the germline V gene are MNHEY and SVGAGI. CDR3 residues: CASTPTGENTEAFF. In DNA, the CDR3 is TGTGCCAGCACCCCGACAGGCGAGAACACTGAAGCTTTCTTT.

V usage is TRBV5-1 and J usage is TRBJ2-4; D not certain. Germline loops: CDR1 SGHRS, CDR2 YFSETQ. V was shortened by 0 bases and J by 5 bases, with 6 bases between the two germline ends. The CDR3 spans 13 residues. CDR3 loop: CASSLVAENIQYF. The CDR3 coding sequence is TGCGCCAGCAGCTTGGTAGCAGAAAACATTCAGTACTTC.

This CDR3 reads CASSQDTTAGGNTEAFF. CDR3 DNA: TGCGCCAGCAGCCAAGATACGACCGCAGGGGGGAACACTGAAGCTTTCTTT. The chain joins TRBV4-3 to TRBJ1-1, with 7 nucleotides matching TRBD1. This CDR3 is 17 amino acids long. Trimming at V came to 0 bases and at J to 1 base, leaving 8 bases not matched to a gene. CDR1 LGHNA and CDR2 YSLEER come from the germline V gene.

The V and J genes are TRBV2 and TRBJ2-7; D ambiguous. The CDR3 runs 13 residues. Germline-derived CDR1 and CDR2 are SNHLY and FYNNEI. V was trimmed by 5 bases and J by 5 bases, leaving 13 bases between them. For the CDR3, the DNA is TGTGCCAGCAGTAAGTGGTTGTGGGACGAGCAGTACTTC. It specifies CASSKWLWDEQYF.

The genes are TRBV4-2 and TRBJ2-7; 9 bases align to TRBD2. The germline gives CDR1 LGHNA, CDR2 YNFKEQ. This CDR3 has 17 amino acids. V was pared by 1 base and J by 3 bases, with 10 bases of the junction left unmatched. This chain's CDR3 is CASSQVSGGGGGYEQYF. CDR3 in DNA: TGTGCCAGCAGCCAAGTTAGTGGCGGGGGGGGAGGCTACGAGCAGTACTTC.

J is TRBJ1-2 and V is TRBV25-1; D gene uncertain. V was shortened by 7 bases and J by 4 bases, with 7 bases between the two germline ends. Looked up from germline, CDR1 is MGHDK and CDR2 is SYGVNS. The CDR3 covers 11 residues. CDR3 loop: CASKVSYGYTF. The DNA for the CDR3 is TGTGCCAGCAAAGTGAGCTATGGCTACACCTTC.

The chain employs TRBV28 and TRBJ2-2, with D possibly being TRBD1 (6 bases). V lost 5 bases to trimming and J lost 6 bases, with 10 bases between them. The CDR3 runs 13 residues. Germline CDR1 MDHEN, CDR2 SYDVKM. CDR3 residues: CASSPHRAGELFF. DNA for the CDR3: TGTGCCAGCAGTCCGCACAGGGCCGGGGAGCTGTTTTTT.

The V gene is TRBV18, the J gene TRBJ2-1; the D gene is possibly TRBD1 (5 bases). The V gene's germline CDR1 is KGHSH and CDR2 LQKENI. The CDR3 is made up of 15 amino acids. With 6 bases removed from V and 0 bases from J, the gap between germline ends came to 12 bases. The DNA of the CDR3 is TGTGCCAGCTCTCCTGACAGCTCCTCCTACAATGAGCAGTTCTTC. Its protein product is CASSPDSSSYNEQFF.

V and J are TRBV19 and TRBJ1-1, with 10 bases aligning to TRBD1. CDR3 length: 16 residues. In germline, CDR1 is LNHDA, CDR2 SQIVND (reference sequence). With 5 bases clipped from V and 4 bases from J, the junction kept 10 bases outside the gene matches. Here the CDR3 DNA reads TGTGCCAGTAGTCGTCCCGGGACAGGGGTAGGCACTGAAGCTTTCTTT. Amino acids: CASSRPGTGVGTEAFF.

The V gene is TRBV9, the J gene TRBJ2-1; D unresolved. This CDR3 has 14 amino acids. The germline gives CDR1 SGDLS, CDR2 YYNGEE. Trimming removed 6 bases from V and 5 bases from J, with 15 bases in between. The CDR3 spells CASTSGRFNNEQFF. In nucleotides, the CDR3 is TGTGCCAGCACCTCAGGAAGGTTCAACAATGAGCAGTTCTTC.

The V call is TRBV9, the J call TRBJ2-7; D not certain. Trimming cost V 3 bases and J 2 bases, with 12 bases left between them. The germline V gene has CDR1 SGDLS and CDR2 YYNGEE. The CDR3 is 14 residues long. The CDR3 DNA sequence: TGTGCCAGCAGCGAAGACGACGGTCCCTACGAGCAGTACTTC. It translates to CASSEDDGPYEQYF.

The rearrangement uses TRBV7-9 and TRBJ2-2; D perhaps matches TRBD1 (5 bases). Germline V CDR1 and CDR2: SEHNR, FQNEAQ (reference sequence). The ends were cut back, 5 bases at V and 9 bases at J, with 13 bases in the middle. The CDR3 sequence is 13 residues long. The CDR3 reads CASSPDNRRELFF. The CDR3, as DNA: TGTGCCAGCAGCCCGGACAACCGGAGGGAGCTGTTTTTT.